This TCR beta chain was recorded in a study of post-analysis software for immune sequencing data. Points from the study as a whole: F-measure co-clustering was strong for batch-matched samples. Roughly five TRBV segments appeared more often in patients than in controls, and TRBV5-6, TRBV5-1 and TRBV20-1 were among these. Normalized Chao1 diversity was significantly lower in multiple sclerosis patients than in controls.

V lost 7 bases, J lost 8 bases, and 17 bases lay in between. CDR1 is SGHTA and CDR2 is FQGNSA in the germline V gene. The CDR3 has 13 residues. A note on this clonotype: Its antigen is unknown.

The library was made from cDNA and included unique molecular identifiers. There were roughly 0.85 to 11 million T cells, and 450,000 to 550,000 cDNA molecules came from them. Each CDR3 protein is one row after TCRdb ran MiXCR on the PCR reads. This sample carries around 200,000 distinct CDR3 sequences, approximately 30% of them seen once, and the ten largest clones take about 3.4%. This chain uses TRBV7-2 with TRBJ1-2; D unclear. The clonotype comes from a girl aged 2-17 years with multiple sclerosis. Sample: blood. In DNA form, the CDR3 reads TGTGCCAGCAACCCTCCCCCTTTGGAGGGCTACACCTTC. Encoded protein: CASNPPPLEGYTF. Using reference TRBV7-2 and TRBJ1-2 for the parts outside the CDR3, the full variable domain is GAGVSQSPSNKVTEKGKDVELRCDPISGHTALYWYRQSLGQGLEFLIYFQGNSAPDKSGLPSDRFSAERTGGSVSTLTIQRTQQEDSAVYLCASNPPPLEGYTFGSGTRLTVV.